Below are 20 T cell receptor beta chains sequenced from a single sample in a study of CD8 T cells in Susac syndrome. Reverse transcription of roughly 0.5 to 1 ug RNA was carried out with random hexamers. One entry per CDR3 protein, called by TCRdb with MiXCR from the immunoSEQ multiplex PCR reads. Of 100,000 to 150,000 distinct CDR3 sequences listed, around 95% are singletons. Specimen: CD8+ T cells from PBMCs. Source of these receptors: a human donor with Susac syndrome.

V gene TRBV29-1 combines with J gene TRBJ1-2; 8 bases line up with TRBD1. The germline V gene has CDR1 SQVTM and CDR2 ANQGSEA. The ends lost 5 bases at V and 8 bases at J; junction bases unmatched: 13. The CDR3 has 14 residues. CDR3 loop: CSVPGGQEKRGYTF. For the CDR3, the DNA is TGCAGCGTTCCAGGGGGACAGGAAAAGCGGGGCTACACCTTC.

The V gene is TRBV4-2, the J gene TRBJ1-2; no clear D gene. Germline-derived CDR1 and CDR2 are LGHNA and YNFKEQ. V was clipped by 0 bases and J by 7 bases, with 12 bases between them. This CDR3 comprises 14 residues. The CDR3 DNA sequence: TGTGCCAGCAGCCAAGAGCGGGGTATGGCTGGCTACACCTTC. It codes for CASSQERGMAGYTF.

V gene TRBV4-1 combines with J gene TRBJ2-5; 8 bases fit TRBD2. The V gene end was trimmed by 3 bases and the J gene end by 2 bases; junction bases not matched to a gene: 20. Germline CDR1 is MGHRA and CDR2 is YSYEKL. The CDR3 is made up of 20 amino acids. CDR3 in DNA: TGCGCCAGCAGCCAGGGAACCCCCTGGAGGGGTAGCGGGGTTCAAGAGACCCAGTACTTC. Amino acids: CASSQGTPWRGSGVQETQYF.

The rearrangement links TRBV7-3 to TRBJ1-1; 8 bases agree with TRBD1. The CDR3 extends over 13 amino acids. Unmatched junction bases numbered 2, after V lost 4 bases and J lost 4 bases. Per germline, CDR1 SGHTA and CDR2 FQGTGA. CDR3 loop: CASSSQGATEAFF. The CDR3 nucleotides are TGTGCCAGCAGCTCCCAGGGGGCCACTGAAGCTTTCTTT.

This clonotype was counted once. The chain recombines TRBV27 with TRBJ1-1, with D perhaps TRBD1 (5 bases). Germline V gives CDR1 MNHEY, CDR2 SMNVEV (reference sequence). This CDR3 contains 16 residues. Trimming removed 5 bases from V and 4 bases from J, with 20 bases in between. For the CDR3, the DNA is TGTGCCAGCAGTCCCTCGGGAGGGGACTCAGCCACTGAAGCTTTCTTT. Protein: CASSPSGGDSATEAFF.

CDR3 DNA: TGTGCCAGCAGTTTATCGACAGGCCAATGGGACACCGGGGAGCTGTTTTTT. The encoded protein is CASSLSTGQWDTGELFF. V is TRBV12-3 or TRBV12-4 and J is TRBJ2-2; D is possibly TRBD1 (6 bases). CDR3 size: 17 residues. V lost 2 bases, J lost 3 bases, and 16 bases lay in between.

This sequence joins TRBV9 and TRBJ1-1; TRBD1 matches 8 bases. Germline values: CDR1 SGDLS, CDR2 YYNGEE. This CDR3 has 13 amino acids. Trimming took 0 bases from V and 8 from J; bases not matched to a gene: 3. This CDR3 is CASSVEGDREAFF. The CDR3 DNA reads TGTGCCAGCAGCGTAGAGGGGGACAGGGAAGCTTTCTTT.

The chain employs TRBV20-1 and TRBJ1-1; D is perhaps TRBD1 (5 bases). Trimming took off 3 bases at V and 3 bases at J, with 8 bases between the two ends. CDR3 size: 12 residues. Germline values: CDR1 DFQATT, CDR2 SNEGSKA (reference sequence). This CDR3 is CSARKGDTEAFF. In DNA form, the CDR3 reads TGCAGTGCTAGGAAAGGGGACACTGAAGCTTTCTTT.

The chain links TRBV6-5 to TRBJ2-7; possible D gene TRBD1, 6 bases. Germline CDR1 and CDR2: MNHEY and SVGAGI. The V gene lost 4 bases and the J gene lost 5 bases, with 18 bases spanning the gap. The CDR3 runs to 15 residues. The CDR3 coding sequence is TGTGCCAGCAGTTCGTCAGACAGGTTTTTAGACGAGCAGTACTTC. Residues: CASSSSDRFLDEQYF.

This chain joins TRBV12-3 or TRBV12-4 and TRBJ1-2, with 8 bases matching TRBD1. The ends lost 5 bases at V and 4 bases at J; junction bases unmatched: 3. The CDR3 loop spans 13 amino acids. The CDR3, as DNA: TGTGCCAGCAGTACGACAGGGGTCTATGGCTACACCTTC. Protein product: CASSTTGVYGYTF.

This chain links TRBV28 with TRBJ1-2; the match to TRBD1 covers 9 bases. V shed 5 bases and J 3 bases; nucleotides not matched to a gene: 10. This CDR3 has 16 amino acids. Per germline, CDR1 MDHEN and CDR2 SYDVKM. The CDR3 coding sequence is TGTGCCAGCAGTCCGAGGACAGGGGAGGGCTACTATGGCTACACCTTC. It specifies CASSPRTGEGYYGYTF.

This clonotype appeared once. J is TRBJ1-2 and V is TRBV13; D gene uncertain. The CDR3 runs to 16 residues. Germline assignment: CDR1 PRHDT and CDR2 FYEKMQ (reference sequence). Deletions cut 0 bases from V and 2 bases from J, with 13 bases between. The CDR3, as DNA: TGTGCCAGCAGCTTAGGGGTCAGCCCGACAAACTATGGCTACACCTTC. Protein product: CASSLGVSPTNYGYTF.

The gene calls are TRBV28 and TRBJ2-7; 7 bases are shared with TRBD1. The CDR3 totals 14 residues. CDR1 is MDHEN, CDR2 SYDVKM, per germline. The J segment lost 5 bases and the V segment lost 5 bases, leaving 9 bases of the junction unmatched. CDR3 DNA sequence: TGTGCCAGCAGTGCAGACAGGGCCGTAGACGAGCAGTACTTC. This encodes CASSADRAVDEQYF.

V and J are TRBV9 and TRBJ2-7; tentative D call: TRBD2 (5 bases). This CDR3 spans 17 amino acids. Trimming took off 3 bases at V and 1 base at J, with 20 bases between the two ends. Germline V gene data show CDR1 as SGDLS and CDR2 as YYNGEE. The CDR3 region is CASSARPSLASSYEQYF. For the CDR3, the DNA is TGTGCCAGCAGCGCCCGGCCCAGCCTAGCCTCGTCCTACGAGCAGTACTTC.

Written as DNA, the CDR3 is TGTGCCAGCAGATACACTAACCCGCTAGCGGGGAATAGTGAGCAGTTCTTC. Protein product: CASRYTNPLAGNSEQFF. The rearrangement uses TRBV7-9 and TRBJ2-1; TRBD2 agrees at 9 bases. The V gene's germline CDR1 is SEHNR and CDR2 FQNEAQ (reference sequence). This CDR3 is 17 amino acids long. V was clipped by 6 bases and J by 9 bases; unmatched bases: 18.

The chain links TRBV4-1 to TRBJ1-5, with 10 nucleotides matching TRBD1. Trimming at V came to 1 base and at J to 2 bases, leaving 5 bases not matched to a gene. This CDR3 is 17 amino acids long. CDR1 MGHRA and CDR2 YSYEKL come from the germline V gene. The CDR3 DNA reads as TGCGCCAGCAGCCAAGGGGGGGACAGGGGCGGCAATCAGCCCCAGCATTTT. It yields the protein CASSQGGDRGGNQPQHF.

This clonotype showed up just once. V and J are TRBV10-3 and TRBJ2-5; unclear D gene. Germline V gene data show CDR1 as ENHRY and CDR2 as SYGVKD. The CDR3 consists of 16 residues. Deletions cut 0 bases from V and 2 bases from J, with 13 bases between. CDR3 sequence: CAISESPPTVQETQYF. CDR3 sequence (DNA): TGTGCCATCAGTGAGTCGCCCCCTACGGTGCAAGAGACCCAGTACTTC.

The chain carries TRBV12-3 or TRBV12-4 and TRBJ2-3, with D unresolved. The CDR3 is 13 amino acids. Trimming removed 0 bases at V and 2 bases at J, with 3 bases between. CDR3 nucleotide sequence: TGTGCCAGCAGTTTAGCCGCCACAGATACGCAGTATTTT. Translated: CASSLAATDTQYF.

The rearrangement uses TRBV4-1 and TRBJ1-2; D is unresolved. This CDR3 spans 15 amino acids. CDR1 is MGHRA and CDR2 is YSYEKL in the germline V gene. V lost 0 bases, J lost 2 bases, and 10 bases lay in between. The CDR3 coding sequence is TGCGCCAGCAGCCAAGACCTTGGGGTCAACTATGGCTACACCTTC. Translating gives CASSQDLGVNYGYTF.

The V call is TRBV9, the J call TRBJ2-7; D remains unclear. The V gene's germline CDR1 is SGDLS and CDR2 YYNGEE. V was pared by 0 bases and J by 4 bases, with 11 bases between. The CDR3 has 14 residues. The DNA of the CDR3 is TGTGCCAGCAGCGTAGAGCCAGGCATGTACGAGCAGTACTTC. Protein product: CASSVEPGMYEQYF.